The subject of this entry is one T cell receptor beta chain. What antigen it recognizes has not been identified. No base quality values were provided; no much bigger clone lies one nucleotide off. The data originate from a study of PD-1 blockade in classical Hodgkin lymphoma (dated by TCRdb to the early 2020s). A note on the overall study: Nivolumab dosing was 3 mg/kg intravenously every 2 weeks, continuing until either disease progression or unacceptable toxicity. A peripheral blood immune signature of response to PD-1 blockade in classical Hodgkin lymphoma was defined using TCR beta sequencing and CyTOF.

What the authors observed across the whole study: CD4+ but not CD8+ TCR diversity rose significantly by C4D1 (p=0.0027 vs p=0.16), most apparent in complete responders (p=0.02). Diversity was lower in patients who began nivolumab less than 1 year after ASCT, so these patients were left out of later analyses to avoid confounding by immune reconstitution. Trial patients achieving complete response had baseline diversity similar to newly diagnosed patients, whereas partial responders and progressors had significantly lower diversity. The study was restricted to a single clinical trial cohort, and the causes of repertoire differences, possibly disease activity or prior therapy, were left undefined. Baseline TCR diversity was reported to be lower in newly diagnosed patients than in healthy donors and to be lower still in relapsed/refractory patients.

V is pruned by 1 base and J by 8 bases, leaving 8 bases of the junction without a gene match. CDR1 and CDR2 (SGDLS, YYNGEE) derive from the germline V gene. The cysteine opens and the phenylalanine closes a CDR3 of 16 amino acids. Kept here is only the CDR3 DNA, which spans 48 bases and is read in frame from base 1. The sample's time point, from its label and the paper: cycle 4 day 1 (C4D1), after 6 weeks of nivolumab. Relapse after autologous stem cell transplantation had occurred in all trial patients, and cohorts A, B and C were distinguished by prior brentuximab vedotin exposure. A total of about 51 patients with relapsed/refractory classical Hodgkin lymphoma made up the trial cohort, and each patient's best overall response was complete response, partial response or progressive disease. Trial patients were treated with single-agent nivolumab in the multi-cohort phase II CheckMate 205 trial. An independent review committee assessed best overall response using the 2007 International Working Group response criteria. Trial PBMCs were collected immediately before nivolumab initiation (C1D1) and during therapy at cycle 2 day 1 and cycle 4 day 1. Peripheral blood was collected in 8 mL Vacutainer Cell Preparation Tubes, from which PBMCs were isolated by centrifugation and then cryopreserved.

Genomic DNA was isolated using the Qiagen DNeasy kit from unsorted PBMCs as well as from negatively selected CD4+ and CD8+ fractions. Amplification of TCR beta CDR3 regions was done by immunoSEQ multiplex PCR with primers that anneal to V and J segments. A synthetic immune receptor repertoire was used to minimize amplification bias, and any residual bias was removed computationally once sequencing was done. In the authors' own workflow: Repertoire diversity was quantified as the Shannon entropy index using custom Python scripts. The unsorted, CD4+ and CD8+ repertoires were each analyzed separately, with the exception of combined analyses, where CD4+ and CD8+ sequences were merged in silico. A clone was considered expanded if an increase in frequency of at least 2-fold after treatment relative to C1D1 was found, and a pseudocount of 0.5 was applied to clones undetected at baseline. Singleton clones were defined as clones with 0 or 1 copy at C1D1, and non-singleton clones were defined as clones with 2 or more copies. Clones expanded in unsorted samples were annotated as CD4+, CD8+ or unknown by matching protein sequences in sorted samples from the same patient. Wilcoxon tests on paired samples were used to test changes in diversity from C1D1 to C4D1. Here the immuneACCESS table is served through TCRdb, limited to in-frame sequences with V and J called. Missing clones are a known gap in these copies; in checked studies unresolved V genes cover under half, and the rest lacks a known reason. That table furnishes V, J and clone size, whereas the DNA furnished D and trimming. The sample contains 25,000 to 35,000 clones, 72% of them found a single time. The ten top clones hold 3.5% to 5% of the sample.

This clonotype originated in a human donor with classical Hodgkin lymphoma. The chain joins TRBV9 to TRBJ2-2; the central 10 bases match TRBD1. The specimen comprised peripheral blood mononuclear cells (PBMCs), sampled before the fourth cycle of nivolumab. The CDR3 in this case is CASSVSWDRGLGELFF. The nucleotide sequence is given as TGTGCCAGCAGCGTAAGCTGGGACAGGGGCCTAGGGGAGCTGTTTTTT.